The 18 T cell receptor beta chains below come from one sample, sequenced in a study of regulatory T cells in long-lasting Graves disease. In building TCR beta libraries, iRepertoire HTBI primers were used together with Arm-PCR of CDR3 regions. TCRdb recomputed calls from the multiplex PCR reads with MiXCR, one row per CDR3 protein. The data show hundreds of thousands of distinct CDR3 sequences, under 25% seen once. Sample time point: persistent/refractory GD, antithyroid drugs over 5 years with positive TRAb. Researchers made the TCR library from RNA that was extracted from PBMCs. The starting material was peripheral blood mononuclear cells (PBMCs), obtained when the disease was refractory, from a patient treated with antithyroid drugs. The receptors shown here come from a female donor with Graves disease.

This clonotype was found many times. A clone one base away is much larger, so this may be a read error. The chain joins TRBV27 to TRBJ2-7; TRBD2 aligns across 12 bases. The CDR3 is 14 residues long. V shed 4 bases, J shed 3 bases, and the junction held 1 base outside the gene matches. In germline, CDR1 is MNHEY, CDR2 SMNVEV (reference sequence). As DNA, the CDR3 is TGTGCCAGCAGTTCGACTAGCGGGGGCTACGAGCAGTACTTC. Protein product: CASSSTSGGYEQYF.

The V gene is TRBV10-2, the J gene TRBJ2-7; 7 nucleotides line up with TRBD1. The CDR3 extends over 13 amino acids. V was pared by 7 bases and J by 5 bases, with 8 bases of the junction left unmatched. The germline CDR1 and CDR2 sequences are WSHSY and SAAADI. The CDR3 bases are TGCGCCAGCAACCCTGACAGGGACCACGAGCAGTACTTC. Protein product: CASNPDRDHEQYF.

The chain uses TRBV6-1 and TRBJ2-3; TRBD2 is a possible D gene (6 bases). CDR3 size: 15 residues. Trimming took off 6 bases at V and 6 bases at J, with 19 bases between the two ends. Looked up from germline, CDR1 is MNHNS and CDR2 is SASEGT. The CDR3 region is CASRTTGTWGDTQYF. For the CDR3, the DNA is TGTGCCAGCAGAACAACCGGGACTTGGGGGGATACGCAGTATTTT.

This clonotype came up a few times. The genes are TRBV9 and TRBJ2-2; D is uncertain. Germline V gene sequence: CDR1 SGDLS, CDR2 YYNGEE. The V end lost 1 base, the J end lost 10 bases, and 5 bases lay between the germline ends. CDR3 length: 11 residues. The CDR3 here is CASSVSEELFF. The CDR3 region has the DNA TGTGCCAGCAGCGTATCGGAGGAGCTGTTTTTT.

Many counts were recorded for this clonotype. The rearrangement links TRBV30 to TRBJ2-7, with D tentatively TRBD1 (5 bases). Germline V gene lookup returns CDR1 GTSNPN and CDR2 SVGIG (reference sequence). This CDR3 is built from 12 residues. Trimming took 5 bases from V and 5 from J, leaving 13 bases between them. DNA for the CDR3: TGTGCCTGGGGGTCCCAAGGGGACGAGCAGTACTTC. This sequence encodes CAWGSQGDEQYF.

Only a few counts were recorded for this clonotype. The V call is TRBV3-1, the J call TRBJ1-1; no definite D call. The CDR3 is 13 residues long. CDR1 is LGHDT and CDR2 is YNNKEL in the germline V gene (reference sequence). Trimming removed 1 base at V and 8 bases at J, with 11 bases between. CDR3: CASSQAGGIEAFF. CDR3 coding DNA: TGTGCCAGCAGCCAAGCCGGTGGGATCGAAGCTTTCTTT.

CDR3 bases: TGCAGTGCTACCATCTCAACGTCTGGAAACACCATATATTTT. Its protein is CSATISTSGNTIYF. This rearrangement joins TRBV20-1 to TRBJ1-3; D gene unclear. This CDR3 is 14 amino acids long. The germline V gene has CDR1 DFQATT and CDR2 SNEGSKA (reference sequence). Trimming took off 4 bases at V and 1 base at J, with 11 bases between the two ends.

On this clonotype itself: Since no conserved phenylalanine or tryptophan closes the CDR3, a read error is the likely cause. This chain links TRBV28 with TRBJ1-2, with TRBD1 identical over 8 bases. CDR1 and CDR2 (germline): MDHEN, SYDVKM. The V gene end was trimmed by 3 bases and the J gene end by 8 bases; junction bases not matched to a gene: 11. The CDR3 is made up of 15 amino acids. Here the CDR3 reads CASSFLPQGGQGYTL. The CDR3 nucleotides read TGTGCCAGCAGTTTTCTCCCACAGGGGGGTCAGGGCTACACCCTC.

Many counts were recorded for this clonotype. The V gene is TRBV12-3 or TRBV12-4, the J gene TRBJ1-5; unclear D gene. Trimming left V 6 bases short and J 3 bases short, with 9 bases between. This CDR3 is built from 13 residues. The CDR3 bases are TGTGCCAGCAGAGAGACACTCAATCAGCCCCAGCATTTT. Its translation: CASRETLNQPQHF.

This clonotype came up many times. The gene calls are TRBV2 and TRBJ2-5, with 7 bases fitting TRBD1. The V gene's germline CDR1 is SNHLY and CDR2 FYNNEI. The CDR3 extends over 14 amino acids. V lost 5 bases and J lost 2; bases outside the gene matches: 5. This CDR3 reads CASSPRDRQETQYF. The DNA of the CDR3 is TGTGCCAGCAGTCCCAGGGACAGACAAGAGACCCAGTACTTC.

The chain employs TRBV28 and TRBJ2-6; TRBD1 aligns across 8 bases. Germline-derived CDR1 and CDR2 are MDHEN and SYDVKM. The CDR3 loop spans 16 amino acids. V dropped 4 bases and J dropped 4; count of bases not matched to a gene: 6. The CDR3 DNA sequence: TGTGCCAGCAGTTCCCCGACAGGGGACGGGGCCAACGTCCTGACTTTC. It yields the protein CASSSPTGDGANVLTF.

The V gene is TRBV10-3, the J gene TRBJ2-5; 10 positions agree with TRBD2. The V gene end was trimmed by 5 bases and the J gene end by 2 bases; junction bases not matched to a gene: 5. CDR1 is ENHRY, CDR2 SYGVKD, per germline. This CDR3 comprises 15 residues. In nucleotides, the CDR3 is TGTGCCATCAGTAAAGGGACTAGCGTACAAGAGACCCAGTACTTC. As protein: CAISKGTSVQETQYF.

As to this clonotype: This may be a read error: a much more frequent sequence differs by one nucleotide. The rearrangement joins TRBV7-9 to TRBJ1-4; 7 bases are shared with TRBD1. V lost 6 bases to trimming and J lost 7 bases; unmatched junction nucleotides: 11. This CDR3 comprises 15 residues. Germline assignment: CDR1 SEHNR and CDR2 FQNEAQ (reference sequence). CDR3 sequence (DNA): TGTGCCAGCAGTTCCTCCGGGACAGAGCCTGAAAAACTGTTTTTT. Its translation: CASSSSGTEPEKLFF.

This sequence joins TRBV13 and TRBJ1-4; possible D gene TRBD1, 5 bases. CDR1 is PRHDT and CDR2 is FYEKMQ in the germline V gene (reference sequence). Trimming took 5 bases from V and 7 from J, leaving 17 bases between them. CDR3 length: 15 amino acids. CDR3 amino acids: CASSRGPGPGEKLFF. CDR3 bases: TGTGCCAGCAGCCGGGGCCCGGGCCCAGGTGAAAAACTGTTTTTT.

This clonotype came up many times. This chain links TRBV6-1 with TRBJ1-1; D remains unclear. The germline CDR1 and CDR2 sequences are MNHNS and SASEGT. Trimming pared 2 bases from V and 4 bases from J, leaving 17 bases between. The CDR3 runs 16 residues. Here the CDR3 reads CASSEPSALHSTEAFF. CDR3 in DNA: TGTGCCAGCAGTGAACCGTCGGCCTTACACAGCACTGAAGCTTTCTTT.

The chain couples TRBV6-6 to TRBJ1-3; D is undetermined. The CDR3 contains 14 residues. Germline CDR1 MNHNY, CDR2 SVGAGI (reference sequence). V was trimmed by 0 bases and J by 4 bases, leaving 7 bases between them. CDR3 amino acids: CASSYSFGGNTIYF. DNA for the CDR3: TGTGCCAGCAGTTACTCGTTCGGGGGAAACACCATATATTTT.

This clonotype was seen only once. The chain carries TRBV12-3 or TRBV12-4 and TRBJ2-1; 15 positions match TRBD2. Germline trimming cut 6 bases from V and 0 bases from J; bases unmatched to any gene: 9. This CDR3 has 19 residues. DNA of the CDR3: TGTGCCAGCAGACCCGGACTAGCGGGAGGGCCCCTCTCCTACAATGAGCAGTTCTTC. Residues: CASRPGLAGGPLSYNEQFF.

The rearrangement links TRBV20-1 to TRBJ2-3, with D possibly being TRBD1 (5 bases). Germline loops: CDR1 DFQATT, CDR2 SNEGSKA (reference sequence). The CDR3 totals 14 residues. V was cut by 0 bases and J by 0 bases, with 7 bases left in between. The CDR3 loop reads CSAREAGSTDTQYF. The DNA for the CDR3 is TGCAGTGCTAGAGAGGCAGGGAGCACAGATACGCAGTATTTT.